This paragraph reports one T cell receptor (beta chain). How the authors handled the data: Amplification of reference gene primers was used by the study to estimate nucleated cell counts. Data came from immunoSEQ multiplex PCR; TCRdb stores just in-frame clones and leaves some out. V and J calls and clone size follow that table, whereas D and trimming were derived from the DNA. Of approximately 97,000 clones listed, 85% are singletons. These data are taken from a study of blood T cell repertoires in COVID-19. For the study at large: The samples span acute and convalescent COVID-19 from the United States, Italy and Spain. Nucleic acid was either cDNA or gDNA, and it came from T cells, B-cell-depleted T cells, or PBMCs.

The V gene's germline CDR1 is GTSNPN and CDR2 SVGIG (reference sequence). The CDR3 has 14 amino acids. The germline V and J ends were trimmed by 5 bases and 3 bases, with 14 bases remaining between them. The sample comprised peripheral blood. This TCR came from an older man with acute or convalescent COVID-19. The chain recombines TRBV30 with TRBJ1-3, with D possibly matching TRBD1 (6 bases). The CDR3 coding sequence is TGTGCCTGGGGGAAAGGGGGTGATGGAAACACCATATATTTT. Its translation: CAWGKGGDGNTIYF.